Listed here is a single T cell receptor (beta chain). The antigen is not known. The V gene lost 2 bases and the J gene lost 0 bases, with 8 bases spanning the gap. The germline V gene has CDR1 LNHDA and CDR2 SQIVND (reference sequence). This CDR3 is 15 amino acids long. Assay: immunoSEQ multiplex PCR; the TCRdb copy retains only in-frame clones and omits some. The repertoire holds about 520,000 clones, roughly 95% seen once, with 0.05% to 0.08% in the top ten. The sample originates from a study of shared clonotypes between healthy human individuals. Study conclusions and caveats: Only blood samples were collected, and tissue repertoires likely differ.

From CD4+ cells came CD45RA+ naive and CD45RA-negative memory subsets. The genes are TRBV19 and TRBJ2-1; no clear D. The TCR originated in a woman in her 30s in good health. The material sequenced was naive CD4+ T cells sorted from blood. Regarding subset: CD45RA+ positively selected. The CDR3 DNA sequence: TGTGCCAGTAGTATAAACGGCAACTCCTACAATGAGCAGTTCTTC. It is translated as CASSINGNSYNEQFF.